The rows below give T cell receptor beta chains drawn from one sample of a study of type 1 and type 2 diabetes patients. TCRdb ran MiXCR on the multiplex PCR reads and lists one entry per CDR3 protein. There are about 270,000 distinct CDR3 sequences in the sample; approximately 50% occur only once, and approximately 13% lies in the top ten. The sample comprised peripheral blood mononuclear cells (PBMCs). These receptors were obtained from a man aged 18-30 years with type 2 diabetes. Each CDR3 is given with its conserved first and last residue. Fields, in order: CDR3 protein, CDR3 DNA, clone size, D gene, V gene, J gene. D genes are given only for firm matches. The size of a clone is reported for some rows only, either as once, few or many, or as a class for expanded clones.

CASSRDRGPTNEKLFF	TGTGCCAGCAGCCGGGACAGGGGCCCAACTAATGAAAAACTGTTTTTT	few	TRBD1	TRBV7-3	TRBJ1-4
CASSFACGGAPPCSYEQYF	TGTGCCAGCAGTTTTGCATGCGGGGGTGCACCTCCGTGCTCCTACGAGCAGTACTTC	NA	TRBD2	TRBV28	TRBJ2-7
CASSLGWGSGELFF	TGTGCCAGCAGCTTAGGTTGGGGGTCCGGGGAGCTGTTTTTT	NA	NA	TRBV7-2	TRBJ2-2
CASSLAASGGAVVGFYEQFF	TGTGCCAGCAGCTTAGCGGCTAGCGGGGGGGCCGTCGTCGGGTTCTATGAGCAGTTCTTC	NA	TRBD2	TRBV7-8	TRBJ2-1
CASSDAFYGYTF	TGTGCCAGCAGTGACGCCTTCTATGGCTACACCTTC	many	NA	TRBV2	TRBJ1-2
CAWSGAQGMNIQYF	TGTGCCTGGAGTGGGGCCCAAGGGATGAACATTCAGTACTTC	few	NA	TRBV30	TRBJ2-4
CASSLGLPGTEAFF	TGCGCCAGCAGCTTGGGTCTCCCCGGCACTGAAGCTTTCTTT	NA	NA	TRBV5-1	TRBJ1-1
CASPPFGTGGINEQFF	TGTGCCAGCCCCCCATTCGGGACAGGGGGCATCAATGAGCAGTTCTTC	NA	TRBD1	TRBV28	TRBJ2-1
CAISESEDREQETQYF	TGTGCCATCAGTGAGTCAGAGGACAGGGAACAAGAGACCCAGTACTTC	few	TRBD1	TRBV10-3	TRBJ2-5
CASTALAGYIGELFF	TGTGCCAGCACGGCTCTAGCGGGGTACATCGGGGAGCTGTTTTTT	NA	TRBD2	TRBV6-5	TRBJ2-2
CASSQDWQESSYEQYF	TGTGCCAGCAGCCAAGACTGGCAGGAAAGCTCCTACGAGCAGTACTTC	NA	NA	TRBV7-2	TRBJ2-7
CASGQLNTEAFF	TGTGCCAGTGGACAGCTCAACACTGAAGCTTTCTTT	NA	NA	TRBV28	TRBJ1-1
CAWRWDPTWNEQFF	TGTGCCTGGAGGTGGGACCCTACGTGGAATGAGCAGTTCTTC	few	NA	TRBV30	TRBJ2-1
CASSTGFDYGYTF	TGTGCCAGCAGCACAGGGTTCGACTATGGCTACACCTTC	few	NA	TRBV7-2	TRBJ1-2
CSADLYNEQFF	TGCAGTGCGGACCTATACAATGAGCAGTTCTTC	few	NA	TRBV20-1	TRBJ2-1
CSASGQARGTQYF	TGCAGTGCTTCCGGGCAGGCGCGAGGGACCCAGTACTTC	few	NA	TRBV20-1	TRBJ2-5
CASRLGGQPQHF	TGTGCCAGCAGACTAGGGGGGCAGCCCCAGCATTTT	few	NA	TRBV28	TRBJ1-5
CATLAGLVQETQYF	TGTGCCACCCTAGCGGGACTAGTTCAAGAGACCCAGTACTTC	NA	TRBD2	TRBV6-1	TRBJ2-5
CASSYRDRGHTDTQYF	TGTGCCAGCAGCTACCGGGACAGGGGGCACACAGATACGCAGTATTTT	NA	TRBD1	TRBV28	TRBJ2-3
CASSQQNDRAGGYTF	TGTGCCAGCAGCCAGCAAAACGACAGGGCAGGGGGCTACACCTTC	NA	TRBD1	TRBV6-5	TRBJ1-2
CATSRGGTSNTGELFF	TGTGCCACCAGCAGAGGCGGGACATCGAACACCGGGGAGCTGTTTTTT	NA	NA	TRBV15	TRBJ2-2
CASSIQGWNTEAFF	TGTGCCAGTAGTATTCAGGGGTGGAACACTGAAGCTTTCTTT	NA	NA	TRBV19	TRBJ1-1
CAKGGGTDTQYF	TGTGCTAAGGGAGGGGGCACAGATACGCAGTATTTT	NA	TRBD2	TRBV30	TRBJ2-3
CASTLTGANVLTF	TGTGCCAGCACCCTGACTGGGGCCAACGTCCTGACTTTC	many	NA	TRBV7-2	TRBJ2-6
CASRQGMWETQYF	TGTGCCAGCCGCCAGGGGATGTGGGAGACCCAGTACTTC	NA	NA	TRBV28	TRBJ2-5
CASSQGVRLGTGELFF	TGTGCCAGCAGCCAGGGCGTGAGACTGGGGACCGGGGAGCTGTTTTTT	NA	NA	TRBV25-1	TRBJ2-2
CASSIDPPNSGYF	TGTGCCAGCAGCATAGACCCACCCAATAGTGGGTACTTC	NA	NA	TRBV12-3/TRBV12-4	TRBJ2-5
CASSVTRLTDGYTF	TGTGCCAGCAGTGTCACAAGGTTGACGGATGGCTACACCTTC	NA	NA	TRBV12-3/TRBV12-4	TRBJ1-2
CASSPRSGVHWEQFF	TGTGCCAGCAGTCCCAGGTCGGGGGTTCACTGGGAGCAGTTCTTC	NA	NA	TRBV12-3/TRBV12-4	TRBJ2-1
CASSLKGGLAEAFF	TGTGCCAGCAGTTTAAAGGGAGGGCTGGCTGAAGCTTTCTTT	NA	NA	TRBV27	TRBJ1-1
CASSNLGNEQYF	TGTGCCAGTAGCAATTTGGGCAATGAGCAGTACTTC	NA	NA	TRBV19	TRBJ2-7
CASTHRSGVRSTDTQYF	TGTGCCAGCACTCACCGGAGCGGGGTCCGTAGCACAGATACGCAGTATTTT	NA	TRBD2	TRBV12-3/TRBV12-4	TRBJ2-3
CASSLEGTYTEAFF	TGTGCCAGCAGCTTAGAAGGCACCTACACTGAAGCTTTCTTT	few	NA	TRBV7-2	TRBJ1-1
CASSQLGPGDTQYF	TGTGCCAGCAGCCAGTTGGGTCCCGGAGATACGCAGTATTTT	NA	NA	TRBV14	TRBJ2-3
CASSWGEGHPQYF	TGTGCCAGCAGCTGGGGGGAGGGGCACCCGCAGTACTTC	few	TRBD2	TRBV7-2	TRBJ2-7
CATSDWSNEQFF	TGTGCCACCAGTGATTGGAGCAATGAGCAGTTCTTC	few	NA	TRBV24-1	TRBJ2-1
CASKDSKVPFEQYF	TGTGCCAGCAAAGATTCGAAAGTCCCTTTCGAGCAGTACTTC	NA	NA	TRBV12-3/TRBV12-4	TRBJ2-7
CATSAYGEQFF	TGTGCCACCAGTGCATACGGTGAGCAGTTCTTC	few	NA	TRBV24-1	TRBJ2-1
CASRTGVGEQYF	TGTGCCAGCCGGACAGGGGTCGGCGAGCAGTACTTC	NA	TRBD1	TRBV12-3/TRBV12-4	TRBJ2-7
CASSLGSQLYNSPLHF	TGTGCCAGCAGCTTAGGGTCACAGCTCTATAATTCACCCCTCCACTTT	many	NA	TRBV7-2	TRBJ1-6
CAISGQTGELFF	TGTGCCATCAGTGGGCAGACCGGGGAGCTGTTTTTT	NA	NA	TRBV10-3	TRBJ2-2
CASSLRAVRDIQYF	TGTGCCAGCAGCTTAAGGGCCGTCAGGGACATTCAGTACTTC	NA	NA	TRBV7-8	TRBJ2-4
CASPHTGPGIEYEQYF	TGCGCCAGCCCTCATACCGGGCCGGGGATTGAATACGAGCAGTACTTC	few	NA	TRBV10-1	TRBJ2-7
CASSLTSTGGEAFF	TGTGCCAGCAGCTTAACAAGTACAGGGGGAGAAGCTTTCTTT	few	TRBD1	TRBV11-3	TRBJ1-1
CSSSLPSGPPRDEQFF	TGCAGTTCTAGCCTCCCTAGCGGACCACCGCGAGATGAGCAGTTCTTC	NA	TRBD2	TRBV20-1	TRBJ2-1
CASRGGNDGYNSPLHF	TGTGCCAGCAGGGGAGGGAATGATGGGTATAATTCACCCCTCCACTTT	NA	NA	TRBV10-3	TRBJ1-6
CASTLAGAGSETQYF	TGTGCCAGCACTCTAGCGGGGGCAGGTTCGGAGACCCAGTACTTC	few	TRBD2	TRBV2	TRBJ2-5
CASSLTGEGAFF	TGCGCCAGCAGCTTGACAGGGGAGGGAGCTTTCTTT	NA	TRBD1	TRBV5-1	TRBJ1-1
CASSDSISEAFF	TGTGCCAGCAGTGACTCGATATCTGAAGCTTTCTTT	few	NA	TRBV6-4	TRBJ1-1
CASSWGTIDVTTEAFF	TGTGCCAGCAGTTGGGGGACGATAGATGTTACGACTGAAGCTTTCTTT	NA	NA	TRBV6-5	TRBJ1-1
CASSRKTGYEQYF	TGTGCCAGCAGCCGAAAGACAGGCTACGAGCAGTACTTC	few	NA	TRBV7-8	TRBJ2-7
CATSRHGTDIRNNSPLHF	TGTGCCACCAGCAGGCACGGGACAGACATACGCAATAATTCACCCCTCCACTTT	many	TRBD1	TRBV15	TRBJ1-6
CAIASSTGVDTEAFF	TGTGCCATCGCAAGCTCGACAGGGGTGGACACTGAAGCTTTCTTT	few	TRBD1	TRBV10-3	TRBJ1-1
CASSEVAGVQYF	TGTGCCAGCAGTGAAGTGGCGGGAGTGCAGTATTTT	NA	TRBD2	TRBV2	TRBJ2-3
CASSEVGDGYTF	TGTGCCAGCAGTGAAGTCGGAGATGGCTACACCTTC	NA	NA	TRBV6-5	TRBJ1-2
CASSLGSGGSYEQYF	TGCGCCAGCAGCTTGGGTAGCGGGGGTTCCTACGAGCAGTACTTC	once	TRBD2	TRBV5-1	TRBJ2-7
CASSLGLLRAQYF	TGTGCCAGCAGTTTGGGCCTATTAAGGGCCCAGTACTTC	NA	NA	TRBV7-2	TRBJ2-5
CSVGGATNEKLFF	TGCAGCGTTGGGGGCGCAACTAATGAAAAACTGTTTTTT	NA	NA	TRBV29-1	TRBJ1-4
CASSFVRGIYEQYF	TGTGCCAGCAGCTTCGTCAGGGGGATCTACGAGCAGTACTTC	NA	TRBD1	TRBV27	TRBJ2-7
CATSVSPGALDTQYF	TGTGCCACCAGCGTATCCCCGGGGGCGCTTGATACGCAGTATTTT	NA	NA	TRBV15	TRBJ2-3